One and the same sample provided the 12 T cell receptor beta chains below, sequenced in a study of T cells in Graves' hyperthyroidism and ophthalmopathy. Regions amplified from RNA transcripts were the TCR beta CDR3 regions. Researchers ran a first-round RT-PCR on the TCR CDR3 using the HTBI primer set. Each CDR3 protein gets one entry after TCRdb re-called the multiplex PCR reads with MiXCR. The table lists about 250,000 distinct CDR3 sequences, 24% of them singletons. The specimen sequenced was blood. The source is a woman aged 35 to 49 with Graves' ophthalmopathy.

The rearrangement uses TRBV11-2 and TRBJ2-7; TRBD2 matches at 7 bases. CDR3 size: 19 residues. Looked up from germline, CDR1 is SGHAT and CDR2 is FQNNGV. V was clipped by 3 bases and J by 0 bases; unmatched bases: 17. CDR3 sequence: CASSFRNIATSASSYEQYF. The CDR3 DNA is TGTGCCAGCAGCTTCCGCAACATAGCAACTAGCGCAAGCTCCTACGAGCAGTACTTC.

This clonotype has a count of ten or more. CDR3 DNA: TGTGCCAGCATCGGGACAGGGGGATTAGGCACTGAAGCTTTCTTT. Encoded protein: CASIGTGGLGTEAFF. This chain joins TRBV28 and TRBJ1-1; 11 nucleotides align to TRBD1. Per the germline V gene, CDR1 is MDHEN and CDR2 is SYDVKM. V shed 7 bases and J 4 bases; nucleotides not matched to a gene: 8. The CDR3 has 15 residues. Using reference TRBV28 and TRBJ1-1 for the parts outside the CDR3, the full variable domain is DVKVTQSSRYLVKRTGEKVFLECVQDMDHENMFWYRQDPGLGLRLIYFSYDVKMKEKGDIPEGYSVSREKKERFSLILESASTNQTSMYLCASIGTGGLGTEAFFGQGTRLTVV.

This clonotype appeared many times. J is TRBJ1-2 and V is TRBV30; TRBD1 matches 10 bases. CDR3 length: 13 residues. The V gene end was trimmed by 4 bases and the J gene end by 8 bases; junction bases not matched to a gene: 7. CDR1 is GTSNPN, CDR2 SVGIG, per germline (reference sequence). The CDR3 reads CAWTTGGRGGYTF. CDR3 coding DNA: TGTGCCTGGACGACAGGGGGCAGGGGAGGCTACACCTTC.

At least ten counts were recorded for this clonotype. V and J are TRBV6-1 and TRBJ1-5, with D possibly matching TRBD1 (6 bases). Germline CDR1 is MNHNS and CDR2 is SASEGT. Trimming left V 3 bases short and J 4 bases short, with 10 bases between. CDR3 length equals 14 residues. DNA of the CDR3: TGTGCCAGCAGTGAGGTACAGGGTAATCAGCCCCAGCATTTT. Translating it yields CASSEVQGNQPQHF.

This clonotype was seen only a few times. This sequence joins TRBV2 and TRBJ1-2; D is unresolved. Trimming removed 3 bases at V and 0 bases at J, with 5 bases between. There are 13 residues in the CDR3. Germline V gene sequence: CDR1 SNHLY, CDR2 FYNNEI. CDR3: CASSDVPNYGYTF. The CDR3 DNA reads TGTGCCAGCAGTGATGTACCTAACTATGGCTACACCTTC.

In the case of this clonotype: This sequence may be a read error, since a much larger clone differs from it by one base. This sequence joins TRBV7-9 and TRBJ2-7; tentatively, D is TRBD1 (5 bases). Germline assignment: CDR1 SEHNR and CDR2 FQNEAQ (reference sequence). The CDR3 spans 12 residues. V gave up 2 bases and J gave up 6 bases, with 8 bases separating them. CDR3 bases: TGTGCCAGCAGCTTACGTGGGGCCGAGCAGTACTTC. Translating gives CASSLRGAEQYF.

This clonotype appeared many times. The chain has TRBV11-2 and TRBJ1-6, with D possibly being TRBD1 (5 bases). The CDR3 runs 16 residues. V lost 4 bases to trimming and J lost 8 bases, with 18 bases between them. Germline V gene sequence: CDR1 SGHAT, CDR2 FQNNGV. CDR3 coding DNA: TGTGCCAGCAGCTCCAGCTGGGCCAGGGTGGATTCACCCCTCCACTTT. Protein: CASSSSWARVDSPLHF.

This clonotype was recorded at least ten times. The genes are TRBV20-1 and TRBJ1-2, with 9 bases lining up with TRBD1. The CDR3 totals 14 residues. The junction had 9 bases not matched to a gene; V was cut back by 0 bases and J by 10 bases. Germline V lookup: CDR1 DFQATT, CDR2 SNEGSKA (reference sequence). CDR3 residues: CSARDRDRVSIYTF. The CDR3 DNA is TGCAGTGCTAGAGATCGGGACAGGGTCAGCATCTACACCTTC.

The chain joins TRBV6-5 to TRBJ1-1; tentative D call: TRBD1 (6 bases). Germline loops: CDR1 MNHEY, CDR2 SVGAGI. This CDR3 has 14 amino acids. The V end lost 4 bases, the J end lost 5 bases, and 14 bases lay between the germline ends. The CDR3 sequence is CASSSSRGGTEAFF. Written as DNA, the CDR3 is TGTGCCAGCAGTTCTTCTCGAGGGGGTACTGAAGCTTTCTTT.

There are many counts of this clonotype. V usage is TRBV5-5 and J usage is TRBJ2-7; D may be TRBD1 or TRBD2 (5 bases each). The CDR3 runs 15 residues. Germline assignment: CDR1 SGHKS and CDR2 YYEKEE (reference sequence). The ends were cut back, 4 bases at V and 0 bases at J, with 14 bases in the middle. The chain's CDR3 is CASSRWDGRSYEQYF. DNA for the CDR3: TGTGCCAGCAGCCGCTGGGACGGACGCTCCTACGAGCAGTACTTC.

This clonotype was recorded at least ten times. The chain combines TRBV25-1 with TRBJ2-7, with D perhaps TRBD1 (6 bases). Per germline, CDR1 MGHDK and CDR2 SYGVNS. V was pared by 1 base and J by 4 bases, with 17 bases between. The CDR3 has 16 amino acids. CDR3 amino acids: CASSELGSSTGYEQYF. Written as DNA, the CDR3 is TGTGCCAGCAGTGAATTGGGCTCGTCAACAGGGTACGAGCAGTACTTC.

This clonotype came up many times. The chain employs TRBV18 and TRBJ2-7; perhaps TRBD2 as D (5 bases). Trimming shortened V by 3 bases and J by 6 bases, and 15 bases separated the two germline ends. The germline CDR1 and CDR2 sequences are KGHSH and LQKENI. The CDR3 extends over 14 amino acids. The DNA for the CDR3 is TGTGCCAGCTCACCCGGCGGTGGTGGAGGCGAGCAGTACTTC. Translating it yields CASSPGGGGGEQYF.